This is a list of T cell receptor beta chains from one sample in a study of Ad26.COV2.S vaccination and SARS-CoV-2 variants. TCRdb's table, derived via immunoSEQ multiplex PCR, lists solely in-frame clones and lacks some. The repertoire has roughly 500,000 clones, roughly 89% of them found once; the top ten carry just over 2.5%. Material: peripheral blood, obtained in a trial of Ad26.COV2.S vaccine versus placebo. Every receptor here comes from a person between 18 and 59 years old who received the Ad26.COV2.S COVID-19 vaccine or a placebo. Both conserved end residues are part of each CDR3. A D gene is named only where the DNA matches it firmly. Where a row states a size, it is once, few, many or the class of an expanded clone; other rows omit it.

len,v_gene,abundance,j_gene,d_gene,CDR3nt,CDR3aa
14,TRBV9,.,TRBJ1-2,TRBD1,TGTGCCAGCAGCGTAGGGACAGGGCTAGATGGCTACACCTTC,CASSVGTGLDGYTF
14,TRBV9,once,TRBJ2-5,.,TGTGCCAGCAGCGTAACCGGGGCCGGGGAGACCCAGTACTTC,CASSVTGAGETQYF
17,TRBV5-1,.,TRBJ2-2,TRBD2,TGCGCCAGCAGCTTCGGACTAGCGGGAGGCTACACCGGGGAGCTGTTTTTT,CASSFGLAGGYTGELFF
13,TRBV12-3/TRBV12-4,.,TRBJ1-2,.,TGTGCCAGCAGTTTATCGGGGATCTATCGCTACACCTTC,CASSLSGIYRYTF
14,TRBV7-9,.,TRBJ1-4,.,TGTGCCAGCAGTACAACAGGGCAACCAGGAAAACTGTTTTTT,CASSTTGQPGKLFF
15,TRBV5-1,once,TRBJ1-4,TRBD1,TGCGCCAGCAGCGATCCGGGACAGGTATCTGAAAAACTGTTTTTT,CASSDPGQVSEKLFF
14,TRBV29-1,.,TRBJ2-2,TRBD2,TGCAGCGTTGCGACGGGAGGGATCACCGGGGAGCTGTTTTTT,CSVATGGITGELFF
13,TRBV3-1/TRBV3-2,.,TRBJ2-1,.,TGTGCCAGCAGTCTCGGGCCCGGGGGCGAGCAGTTCTTC,CASSLGPGGEQFF
15,TRBV6-6,.,TRBJ2-7,TRBD1,TGTGCCAGCAGTTACCCGGGACAGGGGGTGTTGGGGCAGTACTTC,CASSYPGQGVLGQYF
16,TRBV6-2/TRBV6-3,few,TRBJ2-2,.,TGTGCCAGCAGTTACGGGCAGCACCCTTTAACCGGGGAGCTGTTTTTT,CASSYGQHPLTGELFF
11,TRBV7-2,.,TRBJ2-1,.,TGTGCCAGCAGCTTAGTGAGTGAGCAGTTCTTC,CASSLVSEQFF
14,TRBV2,.,TRBJ1-1,.,TGTGCCAGCAGTGGAGGCCCTATGAACACTGAAGCTTTCTTT,CASSGGPMNTEAFF
13,TRBV10-3,.,TRBJ1-2,TRBD1,TGTGCCATCAGTCAGGGGGAAAACTATGGCTACACCTTC,CAISQGENYGYTF
15,TRBV5-8,.,TRBJ1-1,.,TGTGCCAGCAGTCATGGCGGGGGAAGGAACACTGAAGCTTTCTTT,CASSHGGGRNTEAFF
14,TRBV4-1,.,TRBJ1-4,.,TGCGCCAGCAGCCAAAGGACACTTAATGAAAAACTGTTTTTT,CASSQRTLNEKLFF
14,TRBV7-9,.,TRBJ2-3,.,TGTGCCAGCAGCTTAGGTCCGGGGCTAGATACGCAGTATTTT,CASSLGPGLDTQYF
16,TRBV11-1,.,TRBJ2-5,.,TGTGCCAGCAGTAAAATTACCGGGACCAGCGGGGAGACCCAGTACTTC,CASSKITGTSGETQYF
14,TRBV4-2,.,TRBJ2-1,.,TGTGCCAGCAGCCCCCAGGGCTCCTACAATGAGCAGTTCTTC,CASSPQGSYNEQFF
16,TRBV3-1/TRBV3-2,once,TRBJ2-1,TRBD2,TGTGCCAGCAGCCAAGGTGCGACTAGCCTCCGCAATGAGCAGTTCTTC,CASSQGATSLRNEQFF
18,TRBV7-9,.,TRBJ2-1,.,TGTGCCAGCAATGGAGGGGTGCTGGCTAGCACCCGGCGACATGAGCAGTTCTTC,CASNGGVLASTRRHEQFF
19,TRBV18,.,TRBJ2-2,TRBD2,TGTGCCAGCTCACCATGGGGGACTAGCGGGACAGCGAACACCGGGGAGCTGTTTTTT,CASSPWGTSGTANTGELFF
15,TRBV3-1/TRBV3-2,few,TRBJ1-4,.,TGTGCCAGCAGCCAGATACCCCAGGGAGATGAAAAACTGTTTTTT,CASSQIPQGDEKLFF
16,TRBV7-9,.,TRBJ1-4,.,TGTGCCAGCAGCTCACGCGTTGGCCCAACTAATGAAAAACTGTTTTTT,CASSSRVGPTNEKLFF
15,TRBV4-2,.,TRBJ2-1,TRBD1,TGTGCCAGCAGCCAAGGGACAGGGGGCAGCGATGAGCAGTTCTTC,CASSQGTGGSDEQFF
13,TRBV7-2,.,TRBJ1-2,.,TGTGCCAGCAGCTTAGGGGGATGGGATGGCTACACCTTC,CASSLGGWDGYTF
15,TRBV7-2,.,TRBJ1-4,TRBD1,TGTGCCAGCAGCCCGGGACAGGCAACTAATGAAAAACTGTTTTTT,CASSPGQATNEKLFF
14,TRBV13,.,TRBJ2-5,.,TGTGCCAGCAGCACCGCAGAGGTCCAAGAGACCCAGTACTTC,CASSTAEVQETQYF
14,TRBV7-2,.,TRBJ2-7,.,TGTGCCAGCACCCTAGCTTGGGGGGGCTATGAGCAGTACTTC,CASTLAWGGYEQYF
15,TRBV6-5,.,TRBJ2-3,.,TGTGCCAGCAGTTACACCTACACAGGCACAGATACGCAGTATTTT,CASSYTYTGTDTQYF
13,TRBV10-3,.,TRBJ2-1,.,TGTGCCATCATGACGGGCGGGTACAATGAGCAGTTCTTC,CAIMTGGYNEQFF
16,TRBV9,.,TRBJ1-6,.,TGTGCCAGCAGCGTAACGCCGAGCTCCTATAATTCACCCCTCCACTTT,CASSVTPSSYNSPLHF
14,TRBV11-2,many,TRBJ2-6,.,TGTGCCAGCAGCTTTGGGTGGGGGGCCAACGTCCTGACTTTC,CASSFGWGANVLTF
13,TRBV9,.,TRBJ2-2,.,TGTGCCAGCAGCGTAGCCAGGACCGGGGAGCTGTTTTTT,CASSVARTGELFF
15,TRBV7-9,once,TRBJ1-4,.,TGTGCCAGCAGCTTATCGGACAATTATAATGAAAAACTGTTTTTT,CASSLSDNYNEKLFF
14,TRBV5-1,.,TRBJ1-1,.,TGCGCCAGCAGCTCCTCGACAGGTTGGACTGAAGCTTTCTTT,CASSSSTGWTEAFF
15,TRBV7-2,.,TRBJ1-4,.,TGTGCCAGCAGCTCTAGGGGGAACCTTAATGAAAAACTGTTTTTT,CASSSRGNLNEKLFF
14,TRBV6-5,.,TRBJ1-5,.,TGTGCCAGCACTCTGGACAGAGGCAATCAGCCCCAGCATTTT,CASTLDRGNQPQHF
17,TRBV3-1/TRBV3-2,.,TRBJ2-1,TRBD2,TGTGCCAGCAGCCCCCCCCCTAGCGGGGGCCATTACAATGAGCAGTTCTTC,CASSPPPSGGHYNEQFF
13,TRBV29-1,.,TRBJ1-1,.,TGCAGCGTTGTGCCCCGGTTTGTCACTGAAGCTTTCTTT,CSVVPRFVTEAFF
14,TRBV7-2,.,TRBJ1-2,.,TGTGCCAGCAGCTTTGCCAGGGGCGGGTATGGCTACACCTTC,CASSFARGGYGYTF
13,TRBV9,.,TRBJ1-1,.,TGTGCCAGCAGCGTAGCTAGGCTGTCTGAAGCTTTCTTT,CASSVARLSEAFF
13,TRBV11-3,.,TRBJ2-5,.,TGTGCCAGCCGTCAGGGGGGCGGAGAGACCCAGTACTTC,CASRQGGGETQYF